The 10 T cell receptor beta chains given below trace back to one sample, sequenced in a study of blood T cells in healthy people across ages. Using a J-beta primer mix together with a sample-barcoded 5' primer, a second PCR was run for 7 to 11 cycles. TCRdb fed the 5' RACE reads into MiXCR, producing one record per CDR3 protein. The data contain some 1.4 million distinct CDR3 sequences, 35% to 45% of them seen just once; the ten biggest clones take up 7% to 9.5%. The source material was blood. The receptors come from a woman aged 18-30 years in good health.

V gene TRBV5-1 combines with J gene TRBJ2-1, with TRBD2 matching 8 bases. The length of the CDR3 is 18 residues. V lost 4 bases and J lost 4; bases outside the gene matches: 16. Germline CDR1 is SGHRS and CDR2 is YFSETQ. In nucleotides, the CDR3 is TGCGCCAGCAGCCGGGCCGTGACTCGCAGCGGGGGTTACAATGAGCAGTTCTTC. Translation gives CASSRAVTRSGGYNEQFF.

This sequence joins TRBV7-2 and TRBJ2-7, with 7 bases that match TRBD2. The V gene end was trimmed by 5 bases and the J gene end by 7 bases; junction bases not matched to a gene: 11. The CDR3 loop spans 14 amino acids. The V gene's germline CDR1 is SGHTA and CDR2 FQGNSA. CDR3 protein: CASSPAGDYNEQYF. CDR3 DNA sequence: TGTGCCAGCAGCCCCGCGGGGGACTACAATGAGCAGTACTTC.

This sequence joins TRBV7-9 and TRBJ2-7; TRBD2 is a possible D gene (5 bases). Trimming removed 6 bases at V and 7 bases at J, with 22 bases between. CDR1 SEHNR and CDR2 FQNEAQ come from the germline V gene (reference sequence). The CDR3 runs 15 residues. In DNA, the CDR3 is TGTGCCAGCAGACAAAGCGGTAGCTGGTACAATGAGCAGTACTTC. Translation: CASRQSGSWYNEQYF.

The V call is TRBV10-3, the J call TRBJ2-7, with 8 bases aligning to TRBD1. Trimming took 6 bases from V and 7 from J; bases not matched to a gene: 14. CDR1 and CDR2 from the germline V gene are ENHRY and SYGVKD. The CDR3 has 15 amino acids. The CDR3 region is CAIRSLDRAYDEQYF. CDR3 DNA sequence: TGTGCCATCAGGTCCCTGGACAGGGCCTACGATGAGCAGTACTTC.

This clonotype was detected only once. The chain has TRBV5-6 and TRBJ2-2, with TRBD2 matching 7 bases. In germline, CDR1 is SGHDT, CDR2 YYEEEE. V was clipped by 4 bases and J by 5 bases; unmatched bases: 8. The CDR3 has 15 residues. CDR3 in DNA: TGTGCCAGCAGCCGACGGACTAGTCGAACCGGGGAGCTGTTTTTT. This codes for CASSRRTSRTGELFF.

As to this clonotype: A read error is possible here, since a much larger clone lies one base away. The CDR3 DNA reads TGTGCCAGCAACGTGGACCACGGGGCCTCCTGCGAGCAGTACTTC. Encoded protein: CASNVDHGASCEQYF. The chain couples TRBV6-1 to TRBJ2-7; D assignment may be TRBD1 or TRBD2 (5 bases each). Germline lookup yields CDR1 MNHNS and CDR2 SASEGT. CDR3 length equals 15 residues.

The chain employs TRBV3-1 and TRBJ2-1; tentative D call: TRBD2 (6 bases). V lost 5 bases, J lost 6 bases, and 14 bases lay in between. This CDR3 contains 14 residues. Looked up from germline, CDR1 is LGHDT and CDR2 is YNNKEL (reference sequence). The CDR3 sequence is CASSWDLGGNEQFF. The CDR3 DNA reads TGTGCCAGCAGCTGGGACCTCGGGGGCAATGAGCAGTTCTTC.

V usage is TRBV6-1 and J usage is TRBJ2-7; 7 nucleotides line up with TRBD2. Germline V gene lookup returns CDR1 MNHNS and CDR2 SASEGT. V shed 7 bases, J shed 4 bases, and the junction held 13 bases outside the gene matches. The CDR3 is 15 residues long. CDR3 nucleotides: TGTGCCAGCATCCAATGGGCTAGCGGACTTTACGAGCAGTACTTC. It yields the protein CASIQWASGLYEQYF.

J is TRBJ1-1 and V is TRBV6-5, with a possible D match to TRBD1 (6 bases). V gave up 2 bases and J gave up 1 base, with 17 bases separating them. The germline gives CDR1 MNHEY, CDR2 SVGAGI. The CDR3 consists of 17 residues. CDR3 in amino acids: CASSYGGQLQKNTEAFF. CDR3 in DNA: TGTGCCAGCAGTTACGGGGGGCAGCTACAAAAGAACACTGAAGCTTTCTTT.

This clonotype was seen a handful of times. The V and J genes are TRBV2 and TRBJ2-2, with no clear D. Per the germline V gene, CDR1 is SNHLY and CDR2 is FYNNEI. This CDR3 is 12 amino acids long. V lost 6 bases to trimming and J lost 1 base, with 3 bases between them. The CDR3 DNA reads TGTGCCAGCAGGCTGAACACCGGGGAGCTGTTTTTT. It encodes CASRLNTGELFF.